What follows are 29 T cell receptor beta chains derived from one specimen sequenced in a study of cytomegalovirus exposure and HLA in healthy donors (dated by TCRdb to about 2017). The receptor library was made with the immunoSEQ multiplex PCR assay. For the multiplex PCR, a mixture combining 60 forward primers for TCR Vbeta segments and 13 reverse primers for TCR Jbeta segments was used. The immuneACCESS repertoire file appears here via TCRdb, limited to in-frame rearrangements. These files lack a portion of the clones; in checked studies, under half of the deficit traces to unresolved V genes, and the cause of the others is not known. The sample table holds about 110,000 clones, of which around 67% were seen once. About 14% of the sample rests with the top ten. The sample comprised PBMCs. These receptors came from a woman aged 35 to 49 in good health and CMV-seropositive.

The V call is TRBV29-1, the J call TRBJ1-1, with D hard to call. There are 14 residues in the CDR3. V was clipped by 0 bases and J by 9 bases, with 17 bases between them. Germline V gene lookup returns CDR1 SQVTM and CDR2 ANQGSEA. The CDR3 DNA sequence: TGCAGCGTTGAAGAAGAGTGGCGGGTAAATCAAGCTTTCTTT. Translating gives CSVEEEWRVNQAFF. The full variable domain, rest sourced from reference TRBV29-1 and TRBJ1-1, is SAVISQKPSRDICQRGTSLTIQCQVDSQVTMMFWYRQQPGQSLTLIATANQGSEATYESGFVIDKFPISRPNLTFSTLTVSNMSPEDSSIYLCSVEEEWRVNQAFFGQGTRLTVV.

The V and J genes are TRBV19 and TRBJ1-2, with a weak D call TRBD1 (6 bases). Trimming shortened V by 6 bases and J by 0 bases, and 14 bases separated the two germline ends. CDR1 is LNHDA and CDR2 is SQIVND in the germline V gene (reference sequence). The CDR3 is made up of 15 amino acids. CDR3 in DNA: TGTGCCAGTAGGCGAGACAGGAACTCTAACTATGGCTACACCTTC. Amino acid sequence: CASRRDRNSNYGYTF.

This clone was found once. V is TRBV27 and J is TRBJ1-1; no definite D call. Germline V gives CDR1 MNHEY, CDR2 SMNVEV (reference sequence). V was trimmed by 7 bases and J by 0 bases, leaving 9 bases between them. CDR3 length equals 13 residues. The CDR3 reads CASKGTVNTEAFF. The CDR3, as DNA: TGTGCCAGCAAAGGTACAGTGAACACTGAAGCTTTCTTT.

J is TRBJ1-6 and V is TRBV5-1, with D tentatively TRBD1 (6 bases). Per germline, CDR1 SGHRS and CDR2 YFSETQ. The CDR3 has 15 amino acids. V dropped 4 bases and J dropped 9 bases, with 17 bases sitting between them. The CDR3 DNA is TGCGCCAGCAGCCCGAGACAGGCGTCCTCTTCACCCCTCCACTTT. Translated: CASSPRQASSSPLHF.

The gene calls are TRBV6-5 and TRBJ2-5, with 7 bases that match TRBD2. In germline, CDR1 is MNHEY, CDR2 SVGAGI. With V trimmed by 5 bases and J by 5 bases, 5 bases remained unmatched. The CDR3 loop spans 13 amino acids. This CDR3 reads CASSPGGTETQYF. As DNA, the CDR3 is TGTGCCAGCAGTCCCGGGGGGACCGAGACCCAGTACTTC.

In this sample, this clone turned up once. The chain employs TRBV18 and TRBJ2-5, with 9 positions matching TRBD2. V was clipped by 2 bases and J by 2 bases; unmatched bases: 6. CDR3 length equals 16 residues. Germline V gene sequence: CDR1 KGHSH, CDR2 LQKENI. In DNA form, the CDR3 reads TGTGCCAGCTCACCAATGGTAGCGGGGGCGCAAGAGACCCAGTACTTC. Encoded protein: CASSPMVAGAQETQYF. Supplemented by reference TRBV18 and TRBJ2-5, the full variable domain reads NAGVMQNPRHLVRRRGQEARLRCSPMKGHSHVYWYRQLPEEGLKFMVYLQKENIIDESGMPKERFSAEFPKEGPSILRIQQVVRGDSAAYFCASSPMVAGAQETQYFGPGTRLLVL.

This clone was seen more than once but under ten times. The chain joins TRBV4-1 to TRBJ1-2; 7 bases align to TRBD1. Germline CDR1 reads MGHRA; CDR2 reads YSYEKL. V lost 1 base to trimming and J lost 4 bases; unmatched junction nucleotides: 6. The CDR3 is made up of 15 amino acids. CDR3 protein: CASSQGEGAVYGYTF. The DNA for the CDR3 is TGCGCCAGCAGCCAAGGTGAGGGGGCCGTCTATGGCTACACCTTC.

The rearrangement joins TRBV30 to TRBJ2-7; 9 bases agree with TRBD1. Germline values: CDR1 GTSNPN, CDR2 SVGIG (reference sequence). The CDR3 extends over 13 amino acids. Trimming took 5 bases from V and 3 from J; bases not matched to a gene: 5. The CDR3 region is CAWGGTGHYEQYF. CDR3 DNA sequence: TGTGCCTGGGGCGGGACAGGGCACTACGAGCAGTACTTC.

J is TRBJ1-2 and V is TRBV29-1; weak D call: TRBD1 (5 bases). Trimming removed 7 bases at V and 4 bases at J, with 16 bases between. This CDR3 has 13 amino acids. Per germline, CDR1 SQVTM and CDR2 ANQGSEA. The CDR3 DNA is TGCAGCGCCCTCGGAGGGGACGGCTATGGCTACACCTTC. It is translated as CSALGGDGYGYTF.

The J gene is TRBJ2-1, the V gene TRBV5-1; 15 bases are shared with TRBD2. The CDR3 is 15 residues long. Per germline, CDR1 SGHRS and CDR2 YFSETQ. Unmatched junction bases numbered 3, after V lost 4 bases and J lost 7 bases. The DNA of the CDR3 is TGCGCCAGCAGCGGACTAGCGGGGGGGGTAAATGAGCAGTTCTTC. Its translation: CASSGLAGGVNEQFF. Filled out from reference TRBV5-1 and TRBJ2-1, the complete variable domain reads KAGVTQTPRYLIKTRGQQVTLSCSPISGHRSVSWYQQTPGQGLQFLFEYFSETQRNKGNFPGRFSGRQFSNSRSEMNVSTLELGDSALYLCASSGLAGGVNEQFFGPGTRLTVL.

The chain employs TRBV27 and TRBJ1-4, with D possibly matching TRBD1 (5 bases). V was pared by 6 bases and J by 7 bases, with 9 bases between. Germline CDR1 MNHEY, CDR2 SMNVEV (reference sequence). The CDR3 runs 12 residues. The CDR3 DNA reads as TGTGCCAGCAGGGGGGGAGGTGAAAAACTGTTTTTT. Its protein product is CASRGGGEKLFF.

The J gene is TRBJ2-5, the V gene TRBV9; perhaps TRBD1 as D (5 bases). Between the trimmed V and J ends, which lost 4 bases and 5 bases, there was a span of 12 bases. Germline loops: CDR1 SGDLS, CDR2 YYNGEE. This CDR3 has 13 residues. CDR3 region: CASSTSRAETQYF. DNA of the CDR3: TGTGCCAGCAGCACATCCAGGGCGGAGACCCAGTACTTC.

The genes are TRBV30 and TRBJ1-1; D gene uncertain. The ends were cut back, 2 bases at V and 8 bases at J, with 9 bases in the middle. This CDR3 has 11 amino acids. Germline V gives CDR1 GTSNPN, CDR2 SVGIG (reference sequence). CDR3 residues: CAWSLQREAFF. For the CDR3, the DNA is TGTGCCTGGAGTCTACAGAGAGAAGCTTTCTTT.

In its sample, this clone was seen a few times. The chain couples TRBV5-4 to TRBJ2-2; TRBD1 might be the D (6 bases). Germline CDR1 is SGHNT and CDR2 is YYREEE (reference sequence). V gave up 4 bases and J gave up 1 base, with 8 bases separating them. This CDR3 comprises 14 residues. DNA for the CDR3: TGTGCCAGCAGCCAGGGACAGAACACCGGGGAGCTGTTTTTT. As protein: CASSQGQNTGELFF. The variable domain in full, with the rest retrieved from reference TRBV5-4 and TRBJ2-2, is ETGVTQSPTHLIKTRGQQVTLRCSSQSGHNTVSWYQQALGQGPQFIFQYYREEENGRGNFPPRFSGLQFPNYSSELNVNALELDDSALYLCASSQGQNTGELFFGEGSRLTVL.

This clone was observed a few times. The chain is built from TRBV7-9 and TRBJ2-1; D not resolved. The ends were cut back, 7 bases at V and 3 bases at J, with 4 bases in the middle. The CDR3 consists of 11 residues. Germline V gives CDR1 SEHNR, CDR2 FQNEAQ (reference sequence). CDR3 loop: CASNNYNEQFF. The CDR3 DNA reads TGTGCCAGCAACAACTACAATGAGCAGTTCTTC.

This chain joins TRBV30 and TRBJ1-5; D may be TRBD1 (5 bases). This CDR3 is built from 14 residues. The germline V gene encodes CDR1 GTSNPN and CDR2 SVGIG (reference sequence). Between the trimmed V and J ends, which lost 3 bases and 2 bases, there was a span of 11 bases. This CDR3 reads CAWSQGGGNQPQHF. The CDR3 DNA is TGTGCCTGGAGCCAGGGCGGGGGCAATCAGCCCCAGCATTTT. Full variable domain (missing parts from reference TRBV30 and TRBJ1-5): SQTIHQWPATLVQPVGSPLSLECTVEGTSNPNLYWYRQAAGRGLQLLFYSVGIGQISSEVPQNLSASRPQDRQFILSSKKLLLSDSGFYLCAWSQGGGNQPQHFGDGTRLSIL.

The chain links TRBV5-1 to TRBJ1-2; TRBD1 might be the D (5 bases). CDR3 length equals 15 residues. Germline V gives CDR1 SGHRS, CDR2 YFSETQ. V was trimmed by 0 bases and J by 1 base, leaving 10 bases between them. The CDR3 sequence is CASSLAGGYNYGYTF. DNA of the CDR3: TGCGCCAGCAGCTTGGCCGGGGGGTATAACTATGGCTACACCTTC.

This chain links TRBV10-1 with TRBJ1-1, with 11 bases lining up with TRBD1. The germline V gene encodes CDR1 WNHNN and CDR2 SYGVQD (reference sequence). This CDR3 has 14 amino acids. The V segment lost 5 bases and the J segment 4 bases; nucleotides outside the gene matches: 3. The CDR3 spells CASSTGTGGTEAFF. The CDR3 nucleotides read TGCGCCAGCAGTACCGGGACAGGGGGCACTGAAGCTTTCTTT.

This chain joins TRBV15 and TRBJ2-5; 8 bases match TRBD1. With 5 bases clipped from V and 4 bases from J, the junction kept 0 bases outside the gene matches. The CDR3 covers 12 residues. Germline CDR1 LNHNV, CDR2 YYDKDF (reference sequence). In DNA, the CDR3 is TGTGCCACCAGCGGACAGGGAGAGACCCAGTACTTC. It codes for CATSGQGETQYF.

The chain combines TRBV30 with TRBJ2-1, with D perhaps matching TRBD1 (6 bases). CDR3 size: 14 residues. The V end was cut by 6 bases, the J end by 2 bases, with 14 bases between. CDR1 and CDR2 (germline): GTSNPN, SVGIG (reference sequence). As DNA, the CDR3 is TGTGCCTGTTCACCCGGGACAACCTACAATGAGCAGTTCTTC. It translates to CACSPGTTYNEQFF.

The chain links TRBV30 to TRBJ1-6; D might be TRBD1 (5 bases). The germline V gene encodes CDR1 GTSNPN and CDR2 SVGIG (reference sequence). The CDR3 is 16 residues long. V lost 3 bases, J lost 2 bases, and 14 bases lay in between. The CDR3 loop is CAWSPPRGTYNSPLHF. CDR3 coding DNA: TGTGCCTGGAGCCCCCCAAGGGGTACCTATAATTCACCCCTCCACTTT.

The chain is built from TRBV11-1 and TRBJ2-5; 10 nucleotides match TRBD2. Germline values: CDR1 SGHAT, CDR2 FQDESV (reference sequence). J was trimmed by 5 bases and V by 2 bases; bases with no gene match: 5. This CDR3 is built from 15 residues. In DNA, the CDR3 is TGTGCCAGCAGCTTAAGGGCTAGCGGGGGTGAGACCCAGTACTTC. As protein: CASSLRASGGETQYF.

V and J are TRBV9 and TRBJ1-2, with 9 bases matching TRBD1. Trimming cost V 1 base and J 8 bases; bases outside gene matches: 9. Per germline, CDR1 SGDLS and CDR2 YYNGEE. The CDR3 runs 15 residues. The CDR3 sequence is CASSVRPDRGGGYTF. In DNA, the CDR3 is TGTGCCAGCAGCGTACGGCCGGACAGGGGCGGAGGCTACACCTTC.

The rearrangement joins TRBV27 to TRBJ2-7; 15 nucleotides match TRBD2. V gave up 5 bases and J gave up 4 bases; unmatched junction bases: 3. Germline V gene sequence: CDR1 MNHEY, CDR2 SMNVEV (reference sequence). The CDR3 is 15 amino acids. The CDR3 DNA follows: TGTGCCAGCAGTCTCGGGACTAGCGGGGGGTACGAGCAGTACTTC. This gives the protein CASSLGTSGGYEQYF.

This chain uses TRBV5-6 with TRBJ2-1; 7 bases fit TRBD2. The V gene end was trimmed by 2 bases and the J gene end by 0 bases; junction bases not matched to a gene: 5. In germline, CDR1 is SGHDT, CDR2 YYEEEE. The CDR3 covers 16 residues. The CDR3 reads CASSFSGTDSYNEQFF. The DNA for the CDR3 is TGTGCCAGCAGCTTCAGCGGGACTGACTCCTACAATGAGCAGTTCTTC. The variable domain in full, with the rest retrieved from reference TRBV5-6 and TRBJ2-1, is DAGVTQSPTHLIKTRGQQVTLRCSPKSGHDTVSWYQQALGQGPQFIFQYYEEEERQRGNFPDRFSGHQFPNYSSELNVNALLLGDSALYLCASSFSGTDSYNEQFFGPGTRLTVL.

This clone has only a few counts. The chain is built from TRBV29-1 and TRBJ1-1, with D tentatively TRBD1 (6 bases). V gave up 6 bases and J gave up 1 base, with 15 bases separating them. Germline assignment: CDR1 SQVTM and CDR2 ANQGSEA. CDR3 length equals 14 residues. This CDR3 is CSVGTQSQNTEAFF. The CDR3 DNA sequence: TGCAGCGTCGGGACACAGAGCCAGAACACTGAAGCTTTCTTT.

This clone was detected once. This chain links TRBV4-3 with TRBJ2-1; D is perhaps TRBD2 (5 bases). CDR1 LGHNA and CDR2 YSLEER come from the germline V gene. The CDR3 is made up of 15 amino acids. Trimming removed 1 base from V and 3 bases from J, with 10 bases in between. The CDR3: CASSQGTGIYNEQFF. As DNA, the CDR3 is TGCGCCAGCAGCCAAGGAACGGGGATCTACAATGAGCAGTTCTTC.

The gene calls are TRBV5-4 and TRBJ2-5; TRBD2 matches 10 bases. This CDR3 contains 15 residues. The V and J ends lost 4 bases and 5 bases, in that order; junction bases with no gene match: 8. The germline CDR1 and CDR2 sequences are SGHNT and YYREEE (reference sequence). The DNA for the CDR3 is TGTGCCAGCAGCGGAGCCGGGACTAGCGATGAGACCCAGTACTTC. Residues: CASSGAGTSDETQYF. Full variable domain (missing parts from reference TRBV5-4 and TRBJ2-5): ETGVTQSPTHLIKTRGQQVTLRCSSQSGHNTVSWYQQALGQGPQFIFQYYREEENGRGNFPPRFSGLQFPNYSSELNVNALELDDSALYLCASSGAGTSDETQYFGPGTRLLVL.

The chain couples TRBV27 to TRBJ2-3, with 7 bases aligning to TRBD2. Trimming at V came to 0 bases and at J to 0 bases, leaving 12 bases not matched to a gene. The CDR3 has 19 amino acids. Germline V gene sequence: CDR1 MNHEY, CDR2 SMNVEV (reference sequence). The CDR3 bases are TGTGCCAGCAGTTTATCCCCGGCAGCCTTCGGGGGGAGCACAGATACGCAGTATTTT. As protein: CASSLSPAAFGGSTDTQYF.